This TCR beta chain came from a study of blood T cells in healthy people across ages. Findings and caveats of the study: TCR beta diversity correlated strongly with naive T cell percentage. The diversity estimates, figures obtained from one million T cells, were considered underestimates.

This CDR3 region has 14 residues. The junction had 11 bases not matched to a gene; V was cut back by 2 bases and J by 11 bases. This clonotype showed up just a few times. The antigen remains undetermined. Total RNA extracted from each sample amounted to at least 6 micrograms. Using a J-beta primer mix together with a sample-barcoded 5' primer, a second PCR was run for roughly 6 to 12 cycles. MiXCR, applied by TCRdb to the 5' RACE reads, yields one record per CDR3 protein. The sample lists roughly 410,000 distinct CDR3 sequences; approximately 51% were seen once. Sequenced input: blood. This TCR came from a man aged 60 to 69 in good health. The chain joins TRBV12-3 or TRBV12-4 to TRBJ2-5; 7 nucleotides align to TRBD2. CDR3 sequence: CASSLSATSRGQYF. The CDR3 DNA reads TGTGCCAGCAGTTTATCAGCGACTTCGCGGGGGCAGTACTTC.